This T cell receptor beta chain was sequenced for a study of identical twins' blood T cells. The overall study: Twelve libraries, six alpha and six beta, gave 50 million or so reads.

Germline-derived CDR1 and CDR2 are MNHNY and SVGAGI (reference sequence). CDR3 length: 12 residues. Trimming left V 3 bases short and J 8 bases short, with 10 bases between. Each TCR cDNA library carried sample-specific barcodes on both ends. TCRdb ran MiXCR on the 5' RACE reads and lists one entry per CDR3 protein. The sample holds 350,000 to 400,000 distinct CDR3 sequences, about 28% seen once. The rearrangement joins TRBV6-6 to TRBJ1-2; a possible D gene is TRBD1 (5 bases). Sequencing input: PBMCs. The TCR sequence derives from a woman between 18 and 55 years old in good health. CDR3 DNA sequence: TGTGCCAGCAGTTATGGGAGGGACGGCTACACCTTC. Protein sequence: CASSYGRDGYTF.